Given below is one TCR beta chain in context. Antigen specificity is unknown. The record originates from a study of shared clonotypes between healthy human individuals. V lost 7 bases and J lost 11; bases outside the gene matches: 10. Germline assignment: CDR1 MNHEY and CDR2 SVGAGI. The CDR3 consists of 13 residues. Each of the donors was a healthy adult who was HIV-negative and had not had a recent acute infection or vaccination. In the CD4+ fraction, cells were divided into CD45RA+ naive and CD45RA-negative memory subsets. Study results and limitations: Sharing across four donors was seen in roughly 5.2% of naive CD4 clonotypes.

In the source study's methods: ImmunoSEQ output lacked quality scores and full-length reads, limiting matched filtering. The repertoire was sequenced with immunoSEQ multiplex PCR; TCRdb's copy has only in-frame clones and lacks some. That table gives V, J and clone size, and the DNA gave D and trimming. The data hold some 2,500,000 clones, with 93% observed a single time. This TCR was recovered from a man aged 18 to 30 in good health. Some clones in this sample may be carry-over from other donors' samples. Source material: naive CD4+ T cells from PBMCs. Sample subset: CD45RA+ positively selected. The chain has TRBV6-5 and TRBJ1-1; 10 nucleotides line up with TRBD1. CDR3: CASTKTGTGVAFF. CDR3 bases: TGTGCCAGCACCAAGACCGGGACAGGGGTGGCTTTCTTT.